This T cell receptor (beta chain) is from a study of T cells in Graves' hyperthyroidism and ophthalmopathy. Study background: Before treatment of any kind, peripheral blood was taken at initial diagnosis.

PBMCs stemmed from around 10 ml fresh peripheral blood. The sample holds many counts of this clonotype. It was RNA transcripts that yielded the amplified TCR beta CDR3 regions. Primed by the HTBI set, a first-round RT-PCR was run on the TCR CDR3. TCRdb processed the multiplex PCR reads anew with MiXCR; each CDR3 protein has one entry. The table shows roughly 350,000 distinct CDR3 sequences, with approximately 15% occurring only once. Germline loops: CDR1 MRHNA, CDR2 SNTAGT. The V gene lost 0 bases and the J gene lost 6 bases, with 15 bases spanning the gap. The CDR3 is 16 amino acids. This sequence joins TRBV6-4 and TRBJ1-5, with a weak D call TRBD1 (5 bases). Sequencing used blood. This TCR derives from a woman between 25 and 40 years old with Graves' hyperthyroidism. The CDR3 nucleotides read TGTGCCAGCAGTGACTCAGGACAAGGGTTTCGTCAGCCCCAGCATTTT. This translates into CASSDSGQGFRQPQHF.